The entry below describes one TCR beta chain. Authors' analysis steps: Amplification of reference gene primers was used by the study to estimate nucleated cell counts. Sequenced by immunoSEQ multiplex PCR; TCRdb stores in-frame clones only, minus some. From that table come the V and J calls and clone size; the DNA was used to work out D and trimming. The sample contains approximately 180,000 clones, about 88% of which appear only once. Those enrolled, adults aged about 18 to 89 years, came from around 24 US areas. V lost 6 bases to trimming and J lost 0 bases, with 9 bases between them. CDR1 and CDR2 from the germline V gene are MDHEN and SYDVKM. This CDR3 comprises 13 residues. This specimen comes from a study of blood T cell repertoires in COVID-19. Turning to the study itself: From the United States, Italy and Spain came samples of acute and convalescent COVID-19. Nucleic acid was either cDNA or gDNA, and it came from T cells, B-cell-depleted T cells, or PBMCs.

V usage is TRBV28 and J usage is TRBJ2-7, with D possibly TRBD2 on 5 matching bases. This TCR was recovered from a human donor with acute COVID-19. The donor label of this sample is uncertain. Sequences were obtained from PBMCs or T cells enriched from blood (not recorded which). The CDR3 loop reads CASSPAGSYEQYF. The CDR3 DNA sequence: TGTGCCAGCAGCCCCGCGGGCTCCTACGAGCAGTACTTC. The full variable domain, rest sourced from reference TRBV28 and TRBJ2-7, is DVKVTQSSRYLVKRTGEKVFLECVQDMDHENMFWYRQDPGLGLRLIYFSYDVKMKEKGDIPEGYSVSREKKERFSLILESASTNQTSMYLCASSPAGSYEQYFGPGTRLTVT.